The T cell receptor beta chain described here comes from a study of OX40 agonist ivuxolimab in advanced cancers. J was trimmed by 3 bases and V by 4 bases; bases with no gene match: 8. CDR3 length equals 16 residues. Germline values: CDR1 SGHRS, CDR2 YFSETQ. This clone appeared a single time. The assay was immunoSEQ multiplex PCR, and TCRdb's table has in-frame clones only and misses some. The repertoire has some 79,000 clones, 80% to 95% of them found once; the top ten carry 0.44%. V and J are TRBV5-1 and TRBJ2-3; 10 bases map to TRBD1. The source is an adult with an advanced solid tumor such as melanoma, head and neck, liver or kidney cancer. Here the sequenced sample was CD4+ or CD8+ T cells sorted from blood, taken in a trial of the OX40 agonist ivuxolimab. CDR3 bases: TGCGCCAGCAGCATGGCGGGACAGGGGAGAACAGATACGCAGTATTTT. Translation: CASSMAGQGRTDTQYF.